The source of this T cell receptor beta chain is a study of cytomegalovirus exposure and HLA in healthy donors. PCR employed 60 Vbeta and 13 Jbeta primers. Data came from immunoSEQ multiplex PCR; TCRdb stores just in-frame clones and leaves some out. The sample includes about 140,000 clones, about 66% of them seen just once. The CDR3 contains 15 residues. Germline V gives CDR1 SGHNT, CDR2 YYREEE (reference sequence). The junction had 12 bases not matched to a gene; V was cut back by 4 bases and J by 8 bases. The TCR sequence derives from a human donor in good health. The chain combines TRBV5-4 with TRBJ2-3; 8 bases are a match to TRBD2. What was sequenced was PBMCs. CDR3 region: CASSTLAGPVGTQYF. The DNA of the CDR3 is TGTGCCAGCAGCACCTTAGCGGGACCCGTGGGTACGCAGTATTTT.